A single T cell receptor (beta chain) is shown here with its context. Its antigen remains unidentified. The data stem from a study of cytomegalovirus exposure and HLA in healthy donors. Whole-study results and caveats: TCR beta V- and J-gene trimming, according to a later analysis, was linked to a missense DCLRE1C variant.

Germline loops: CDR1 MNHNS, CDR2 SASEGT. This CDR3 is 12 amino acids long. Trimming cost V 5 bases and J 2 bases, with 6 bases left between them. Amplification used 60 Vbeta primers and 13 Jbeta primers. The repertoire was sequenced with immunoSEQ multiplex PCR; TCRdb's copy has only in-frame clones and lacks some. The table lists about 170,000 clones, roughly 80% of them singletons, with 2% to 2.5% in the top ten. The source of this sequence is a male donor in good health and CMV-seronegative. The V gene is TRBV6-1, the J gene TRBJ1-2; D unresolved. Sequencing was carried out using PBMCs. Here the CDR3 DNA reads TGTGCCAGCAGTCATGGCAACTATGGCTACACCTTC. Protein: CASSHGNYGYTF.